Following are 12 T cell receptor beta chains from one sample sequenced in a study of T cells in Graves' hyperthyroidism and ophthalmopathy. From RNA transcripts, TCR beta CDR3 regions were amplified. HTBI primers drove first-round RT-PCR of the TCR CDR3. TCRdb passed the multiplex PCR reads through MiXCR, listing each CDR3 protein once. In the table there are 350,000 to 500,000 distinct CDR3 sequences, roughly 13% of which are singletons. The sequenced sample was blood. The source is a young woman with Graves' hyperthyroidism.

This clonotype was counted at least ten times. The chain carries TRBV20-1 and TRBJ1-2; no firm D call. The germline V and J ends were trimmed by 3 bases and 2 bases, with 13 bases remaining between them. From germline, CDR1 is DFQATT and CDR2 SNEGSKA (reference sequence). The CDR3 spans 14 residues. The CDR3 nucleotides are TGCAGTGCTAGCCAGGCGGGTTCGAACTATGGCTACACCTTC. Its translation is CSASQAGSNYGYTF.

The V and J genes are TRBV6-1 and TRBJ1-1, with D unresolved. Germline-derived CDR1 and CDR2 are MNHNS and SASEGT. Trimming removed 9 bases at V and 2 bases at J, with 10 bases between. CDR3 length: 12 amino acids. The CDR3 nucleotides are TGTGCCAGTCAACAAGTCAACACTGAAGCTTTCTTT. Translation gives CASQQVNTEAFF.

V is TRBV29-1 and J is TRBJ2-7, with 8 nucleotides matching TRBD1. The CDR3 runs to 14 residues. Germline CDR1 reads SQVTM; CDR2 reads ANQGSEA. Trimming cost V 6 bases and J 3 bases; bases outside gene matches: 10. This chain's CDR3 is CSVLDRAHYYEQYF. The CDR3 nucleotides are TGCAGCGTCTTGGACAGGGCACATTACTACGAGCAGTACTTC.

At least ten counts were recorded for this clonotype. The rearrangement joins TRBV28 to TRBJ2-7, with D possibly TRBD2 on 6 matching bases. Looked up from germline, CDR1 is MDHEN and CDR2 is SYDVKM. This CDR3 has 15 residues. Trimming pared 5 bases from V and 2 bases from J, leaving 16 bases between. The CDR3 DNA reads TGTGCCAGCAGTCCCAGCGGGCAGGGCCCCTACGAGCAGTACTTC. It encodes CASSPSGQGPYEQYF. Filled out from reference TRBV28 and TRBJ2-7, the complete variable domain reads DVKVTQSSRYLVKRTGEKVFLECVQDMDHENMFWYRQDPGLGLRLIYFSYDVKMKEKGDIPEGYSVSREKKERFSLILESASTNQTSMYLCASSPSGQGPYEQYFGPGTRLTVT.

This clonotype was counted many times. The V call is TRBV28, the J call TRBJ2-3; D unresolved. CDR1 is MDHEN and CDR2 is SYDVKM in the germline V gene. V was shortened by 10 bases and J by 3 bases, with 17 bases between the two germline ends. This CDR3 spans 14 amino acids. The CDR3, as DNA: TGTGCCATCGGTTGGGCTAGTTCGACAGATACGCAGTATTTT. This codes for CAIGWASSTDTQYF.

The genes are TRBV5-5 and TRBJ2-7; TRBD1 matches at 8 bases. V dropped 4 bases and J dropped 2; count of bases not matched to a gene: 8. Germline V gives CDR1 SGHKS, CDR2 YYEKEE (reference sequence). The CDR3 is made up of 15 amino acids. The CDR3 sequence: CASSTYDRGTYEQYF. CDR3 bases: TGTGCCAGCAGCACCTATGACAGGGGTACCTACGAGCAGTACTTC. Looking up the rest from reference TRBV5-5 and TRBJ2-7 gives the full variable domain: DAGVTQSPTHLIKTRGQQVTLRCSPISGHKSVSWYQQVLGQGPQFIFQYYEKEERGRGNFPDRFSARQFPNYSSELNVNALLLGDSALYLCASSTYDRGTYEQYFGPGTRLTVT.

The rearrangement uses TRBV3-1 and TRBJ2-5; D is uncertain. Germline values: CDR1 LGHDT, CDR2 YNNKEL (reference sequence). Trimming cost V 3 bases and J 5 bases, with 7 bases left between them. The CDR3 runs to 12 residues. The CDR3 sequence is CASSQIDETQYF. As DNA, the CDR3 is TGTGCCAGCAGCCAGATTGACGAGACCCAGTACTTC.

Ten or more counts support this clonotype. The J gene is TRBJ2-3, the V gene TRBV28; tentatively, D is TRBD2 (5 bases). V lost 6 bases and J 6 bases, leaving 16 bases between the germline ends. The CDR3 has 14 residues. Germline assignment: CDR1 MDHEN and CDR2 SYDVKM. CDR3 DNA sequence: TGTGCCAGCAGCCCACCCCTCGGCGGGGATACGCAGTATTTT. This gives the protein CASSPPLGGDTQYF.

This clonotype was detected ten times or more. The chain joins TRBV28 to TRBJ2-7; D could derive from TRBD1 or TRBD2 (5 bases each). Trimming stripped 6 bases from V and 0 bases from J, with 15 bases between. The CDR3 runs to 15 residues. CDR1 MDHEN and CDR2 SYDVKM come from the germline V gene. The CDR3, as DNA: TGTGCCAGCAGGCCCGGGACCTGGGGCTCCTACGAGCAGTACTTC. Translated: CASRPGTWGSYEQYF.

In this sample, this clonotype turned up many times. The chain employs TRBV11-2 and TRBJ2-1, with 8 bases identical to TRBD1. CDR3 size: 16 residues. Losses at the gene ends were 1 base for V and 6 bases for J; bases not matched to a gene: 8. Germline CDR1 and CDR2: SGHAT and FQNNGV. The CDR3: CASSLGRTGRGNEQFF. CDR3 bases: TGTGCCAGCAGCTTAGGGCGGACAGGGAGAGGCAATGAGCAGTTCTTC.

The chain recombines TRBV5-6 with TRBJ1-2, with a weak D call TRBD1 (5 bases). The CDR3 is 15 amino acids. V dropped 4 bases and J dropped 4 bases, with 17 bases sitting between them. Per germline, CDR1 SGHDT and CDR2 YYEEEE. The CDR3 DNA reads as TGTGCCAGCAGCCCCGGACATTCTTCGCCCTATGGCTACACCTTC. It specifies CASSPGHSSPYGYTF. The full variable domain, in which reference TRBV5-6 and TRBJ1-2 provide the parts outside the CDR3, is DAGVTQSPTHLIKTRGQQVTLRCSPKSGHDTVSWYQQALGQGPQFIFQYYEEEERQRGNFPDRFSGHQFPNYSSELNVNALLLGDSALYLCASSPGHSSPYGYTFGSGTRLTVV.

V and J are TRBV28 and TRBJ2-7, with 8 positions matching TRBD1. CDR1 MDHEN and CDR2 SYDVKM come from the germline V gene. The CDR3 has 15 residues. Germline trimming cut 6 bases from V and 4 bases from J; bases unmatched to any gene: 11. Here the CDR3 reads CASRTLTDRVYEQYF. The CDR3, as DNA: TGTGCCAGCAGAACTTTAACGGACAGGGTGTACGAGCAGTACTTC.